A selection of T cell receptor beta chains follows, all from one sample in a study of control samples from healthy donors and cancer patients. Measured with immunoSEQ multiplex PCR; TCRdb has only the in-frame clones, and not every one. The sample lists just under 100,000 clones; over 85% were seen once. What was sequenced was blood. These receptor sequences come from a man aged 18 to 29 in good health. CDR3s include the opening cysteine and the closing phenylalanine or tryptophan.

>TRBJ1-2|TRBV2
CASRPQRTYGYTF
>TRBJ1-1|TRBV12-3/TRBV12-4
CASSPGQAPKAFF
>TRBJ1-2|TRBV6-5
CASTQPGQDEGYTF
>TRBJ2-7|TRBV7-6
CASSLAGLAESSYEQYF
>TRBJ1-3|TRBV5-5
CASSLDEGSSGNTIYF
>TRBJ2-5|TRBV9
CASSAQETQYF
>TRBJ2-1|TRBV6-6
CASSPLRGTRIVLAGGLYNEQFF
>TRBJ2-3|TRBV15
CATSRESWGRFSDTQYF
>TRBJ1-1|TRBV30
CAWTSDPAGTTEAFF
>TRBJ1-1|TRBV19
CASGYGAPAFF
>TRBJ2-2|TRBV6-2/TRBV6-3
CASSFKETGELFF
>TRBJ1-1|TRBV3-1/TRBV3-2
CASSQAGINTEAFF
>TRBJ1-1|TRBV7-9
CASSLEGNTNTEAFF
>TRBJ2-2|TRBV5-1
CASSEQNTGELFF
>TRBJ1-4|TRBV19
CASSSGRLNEKLFF
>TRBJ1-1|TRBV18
CASSTSHTEAFF
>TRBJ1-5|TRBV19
CASSTPGEGINQPQHF
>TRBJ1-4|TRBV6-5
CASQRTPTEKLFF
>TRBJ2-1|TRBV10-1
CASSECTSGSYNEQFF
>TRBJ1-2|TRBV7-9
CASSSPLPDRERAGYTF
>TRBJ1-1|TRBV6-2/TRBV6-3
CASSYPQGAGEAFF
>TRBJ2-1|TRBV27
CASSFWGGGQFF
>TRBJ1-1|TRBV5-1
CASSPISPSTEAFF
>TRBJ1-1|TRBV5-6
CASSLGRNTEAFF
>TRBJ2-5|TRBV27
CASSPRGVGSYETQYF
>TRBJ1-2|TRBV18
CASSPPAAFYGYTF
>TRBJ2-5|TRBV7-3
CASSLELAGTQYF
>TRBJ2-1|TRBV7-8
CASSMSGDRTYNEQFF
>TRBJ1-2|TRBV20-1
CSASEGPMYGYTF
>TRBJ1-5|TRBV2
CASSLVRSNQPQHF
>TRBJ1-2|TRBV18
CASSPPLQGAGGYTF
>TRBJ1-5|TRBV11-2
CASSAGGHNQPQHF
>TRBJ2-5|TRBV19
CASSIMGARETQYF
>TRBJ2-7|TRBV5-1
CASSPSSGTGSYEQYF
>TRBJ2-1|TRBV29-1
CSVRPLLYNEQFF
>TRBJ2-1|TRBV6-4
CASSDSMGMYNEQFF
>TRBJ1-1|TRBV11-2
CASIHRRTGNTEAFF
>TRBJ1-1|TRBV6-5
CASSHRESVTEAFF
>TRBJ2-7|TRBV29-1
CSVEDRGGVGEQYF
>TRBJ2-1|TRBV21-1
CASSKLGAGQGESYNEQFF
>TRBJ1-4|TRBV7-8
CASSSPGQGPRSEKLFF
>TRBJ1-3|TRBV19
CASSQGTFSGNTIYF
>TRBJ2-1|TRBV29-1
CSVTPVWTRTRDPFNEQFF
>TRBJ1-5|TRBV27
CASSPRGRGNQPQHF
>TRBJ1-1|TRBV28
CASGAQGETEAFF
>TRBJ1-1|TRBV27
CASSSPMGNTEAFF
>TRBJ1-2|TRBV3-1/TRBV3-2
CASSQRSLSNYGYTF
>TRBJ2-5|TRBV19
CASSISSGGAFGETQYF
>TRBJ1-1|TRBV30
CAWNHREPNTEAFF
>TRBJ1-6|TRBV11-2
CASSFKGNSPLHF
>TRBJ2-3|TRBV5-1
CASSLAPDTSTDTQYF
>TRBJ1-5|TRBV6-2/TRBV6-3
CASSYGGDGNNQPQHF
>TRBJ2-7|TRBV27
CASSPPTSGGNEQYF
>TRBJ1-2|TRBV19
CASTPVAGNYGYTF
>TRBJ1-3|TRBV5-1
CASSLGAGVSGNTIYF
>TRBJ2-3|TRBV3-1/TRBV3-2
CASTTTGTSDTQYF
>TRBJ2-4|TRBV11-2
CASSRGQLDVAKNIQYF
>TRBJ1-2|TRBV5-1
CASSLTGFDGYTF
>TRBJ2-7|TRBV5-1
CASSLLDRGNDEQYF